A single sample is the source of the 7 T cell receptor beta chains below, sequenced in a study of blood T cell repertoires in COVID-19. TCRdb's table, derived via immunoSEQ multiplex PCR, lists solely in-frame clones and lacks some. The data show roughly 160,000 clones, roughly 84% seen once. The sequencing sample was made of peripheral blood. These receptors came from a man between 18 and 29 years old with active or convalescent COVID-19.

The chain links TRBV7-9 to TRBJ2-4; D not resolved. The V and J ends lost 2 bases and 9 bases respectively, with 5 bases between them. The CDR3 spans 11 residues. CDR1 is SEHNR and CDR2 is FQNEAQ in the germline V gene (reference sequence). As DNA, the CDR3 is TGTGCCAGCAGCTTATCGGGCATTCAGTACTTC. Translated, it gives CASSLSGIQYF.

The count of this clone is one. The chain is built from TRBV7-2 and TRBJ2-7; TRBD2 matches at 9 bases. J was trimmed by 3 bases and V by 2 bases; bases with no gene match: 2. The CDR3 is 14 amino acids. Germline-derived CDR1 and CDR2 are SGHTA and FQGNSA. The DNA of the CDR3 is TGTGCCAGCAGCTTACCTAGCGGGGTCTACGAGCAGTACTTC. Encoded protein: CASSLPSGVYEQYF.

This chain's CDR3 is CAISGLAGGKTYNEQFF. CDR3 coding DNA: TGTGCCATCAGCGGACTAGCGGGAGGCAAAACCTACAATGAGCAGTTCTTC. V is TRBV10-3 and J is TRBJ2-1, with TRBD2 matching 14 bases. Germline V gene sequence: CDR1 ENHRY, CDR2 SYGVKD. With 6 bases clipped from V and 2 bases from J, the junction kept 6 bases outside the gene matches. The CDR3 extends over 17 amino acids.

The V call is TRBV9, the J call TRBJ2-2, with D hard to call. Trimming removed 0 bases at V and 1 base at J, with 10 bases between. Germline CDR1 and CDR2: SGDLS and YYNGEE. This CDR3 contains 16 residues. In DNA form, the CDR3 reads TGTGCCAGCAGCGTAGAAAACGGTCTGAACACCGGGGAGCTGTTTTTT. Protein: CASSVENGLNTGELFF.

The CDR3 DNA reads TGTGCCAGCAGCTCGGGACAGCCCAATGAAAAACTGTTTTTT. This gives the protein CASSSGQPNEKLFF. This chain joins TRBV28 and TRBJ1-4, with 7 bases that match TRBD1. J was trimmed by 5 bases and V by 6 bases; bases with no gene match: 6. The CDR3 length is 14 residues. Germline CDR1 is MDHEN and CDR2 is SYDVKM.

The chain joins TRBV6-5 to TRBJ1-2; D is uncertain. V was cut by 7 bases and J by 8 bases, with 17 bases left in between. Germline V gene data show CDR1 as MNHEY and CDR2 as SVGAGI. The CDR3 length is 13 residues. The CDR3 here is CASIPERVGGYTF. The CDR3 coding sequence is TGTGCCAGCATCCCGGAGAGGGTCGGAGGCTACACCTTC.

A few counts support this clone. The J gene is TRBJ2-3, the V gene TRBV7-9; D is undetermined. Trimming took 11 bases from V and 1 from J, leaving 10 bases between them. The CDR3 runs 12 residues. The V gene's germline CDR1 is SEHNR and CDR2 FQNEAQ (reference sequence). In DNA form, the CDR3 reads TGTGCCGGAATTACAGGCACAGATACGCAGTATTTT. This encodes CAGITGTDTQYF.